This is a list of T cell receptor beta chains from one sample in a study of blood T cell repertoires in COVID-19. TCRdb's table, derived via immunoSEQ multiplex PCR, lists solely in-frame clones and lacks some. The table has more than 150,000 clones, roughly 80% seen once. Sequencing used peripheral blood. These TCRs come from a man aged 60 to 75 with acute or convalescent COVID-19. CDR3s include the opening cysteine and the closing phenylalanine or tryptophan. Fields, in order: V gene, D gene, J gene, CDR3 DNA, CDR3 protein. The D gene is left open where the match is weak.

V gene: TRBV3-1/TRBV3-2
D gene: TRBD2
J gene: TRBJ2-1
CDR3 DNA: TGTGCCAGCAGCCGGAATACCGGGACTACTTCCTACAATGAGCAGTTCTTC
CDR3 protein: CASSRNTGTTSYNEQFF

V gene: TRBV7-9
D gene: TRBD2
J gene: TRBJ2-3
CDR3 DNA: TGTGCCAGCAGCTTGAGCGGGGGAAGCACAGATACGCAGTATTTT
CDR3 protein: CASSLSGGSTDTQYF

V gene: TRBV6-6
D gene: .
J gene: TRBJ1-2
CDR3 DNA: TGTGCCAGCAGTTTCCAACAGGGATCGACCGGCTACACCTTC
CDR3 protein: CASSFQQGSTGYTF

V gene: TRBV4-3
D gene: .
J gene: TRBJ1-6
CDR3 DNA: TGCGCCAGCAGCCAAGAGTTCGCTCAGGGAACATTTGACCCCCTCCACTTT
CDR3 protein: CASSQEFAQGTFDPLHF

V gene: TRBV7-9
D gene: TRBD2
J gene: TRBJ2-5
CDR3 DNA: TGTGCCAGCAGCCCGCGGGAGGTACAAGAGACCCAGTACTTC
CDR3 protein: CASSPREVQETQYF

V gene: TRBV28
D gene: .
J gene: TRBJ2-5
CDR3 DNA: TGTGCCAGCAGTCCCCTAGGGGGGGGGAAAGAGACCCAGTACTTC
CDR3 protein: CASSPLGGGKETQYF

V gene: TRBV5-1
D gene: TRBD2
J gene: TRBJ2-3
CDR3 DNA: TGCGCCAGCAGCTTGGGCCAGACTAGCGGGGGCCATACGCAGTATTTT
CDR3 protein: CASSLGQTSGGHTQYF

V gene: TRBV2
D gene: .
J gene: TRBJ1-5
CDR3 DNA: TGTGCCAGCAGTGAGAGGGCCAGAAACAATCAGCCCCAGCATTTT
CDR3 protein: CASSERARNNQPQHF

V gene: TRBV6-5
D gene: .
J gene: TRBJ1-1
CDR3 DNA: TGTGCCAGCTGCCGGGGGACTGAAGCTTTCTTT
CDR3 protein: CASCRGTEAFF

V gene: TRBV6-5
D gene: .
J gene: TRBJ1-6
CDR3 DNA: TGTGCCAGCAGTTACGACAGGCCAGGATCACCCCTCCACTTT
CDR3 protein: CASSYDRPGSPLHF